Included here is one TCR beta chain sequence, with context. This sample stems from a study of blood T cell repertoires in COVID-19. Germline-derived CDR1 and CDR2 are SNHLY and FYNNEI. The CDR3 totals 14 residues. Trimming cost V 10 bases and J 6 bases, with 18 bases left between them. Some clones are missing from TCRdb's copy, which holds only in-frame ones; the method was immunoSEQ multiplex PCR. The table includes 150,000 to 200,000 clones, roughly 82% detected once. The receptor's source is a woman aged 40 to 50 with COVID-19, enrolled during active disease. The V call is TRBV2, the J call TRBJ1-4; possible D gene TRBD1, 6 bases. Sample: peripheral blood. The CDR3 here is CATAAARGYEKLFF. CDR3 nucleotide sequence: TGTGCCACCGCCGCCGCCAGGGGATATGAAAAACTGTTTTTT.